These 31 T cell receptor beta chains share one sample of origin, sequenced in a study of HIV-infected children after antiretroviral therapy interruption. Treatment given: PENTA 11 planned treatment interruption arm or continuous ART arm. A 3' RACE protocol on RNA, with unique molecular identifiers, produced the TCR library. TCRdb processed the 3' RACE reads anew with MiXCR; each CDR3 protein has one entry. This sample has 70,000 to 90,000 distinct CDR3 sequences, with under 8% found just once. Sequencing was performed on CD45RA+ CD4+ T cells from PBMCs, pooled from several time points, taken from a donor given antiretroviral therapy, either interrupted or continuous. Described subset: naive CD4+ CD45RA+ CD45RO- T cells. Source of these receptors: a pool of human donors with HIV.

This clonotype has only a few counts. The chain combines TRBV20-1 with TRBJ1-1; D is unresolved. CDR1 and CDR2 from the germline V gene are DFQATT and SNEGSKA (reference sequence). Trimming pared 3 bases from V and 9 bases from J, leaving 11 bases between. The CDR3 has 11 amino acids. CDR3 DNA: TGCAGTGCTAGGTTCCCCCGACAAGCTTTCTTT. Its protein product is CSARFPRQAFF.

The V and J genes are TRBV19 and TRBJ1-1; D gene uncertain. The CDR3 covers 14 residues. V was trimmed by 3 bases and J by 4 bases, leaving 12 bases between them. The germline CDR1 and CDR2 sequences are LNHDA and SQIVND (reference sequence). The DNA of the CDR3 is TGTGCCAGTAGTATTCAGGCACCCGTCACTGAAGCTTTCTTT. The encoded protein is CASSIQAPVTEAFF.

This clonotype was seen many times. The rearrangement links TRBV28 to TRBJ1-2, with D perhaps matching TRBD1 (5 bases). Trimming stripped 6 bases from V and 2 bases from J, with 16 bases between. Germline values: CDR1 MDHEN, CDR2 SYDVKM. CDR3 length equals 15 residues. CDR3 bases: TGTGCCAGCAGGAAGGAGGGGCTCGGAAACTATGGCTACACCTTC. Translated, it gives CASRKEGLGNYGYTF.

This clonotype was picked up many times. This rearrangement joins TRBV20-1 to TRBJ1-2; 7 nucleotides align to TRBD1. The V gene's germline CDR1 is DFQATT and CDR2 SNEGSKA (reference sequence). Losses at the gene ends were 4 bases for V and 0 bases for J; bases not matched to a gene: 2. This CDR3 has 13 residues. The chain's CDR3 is CSATGTANYGYTF. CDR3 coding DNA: TGCAGTGCTACCGGGACAGCTAACTATGGCTACACCTTC.

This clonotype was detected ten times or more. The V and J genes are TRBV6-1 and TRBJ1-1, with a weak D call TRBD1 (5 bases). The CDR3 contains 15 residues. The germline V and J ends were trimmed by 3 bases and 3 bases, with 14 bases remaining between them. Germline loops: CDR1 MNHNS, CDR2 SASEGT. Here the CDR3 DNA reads TGTGCCAGCAGTGACTTGGGGGATGTCGACACTGAAGCTTTCTTT. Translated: CASSDLGDVDTEAFF.

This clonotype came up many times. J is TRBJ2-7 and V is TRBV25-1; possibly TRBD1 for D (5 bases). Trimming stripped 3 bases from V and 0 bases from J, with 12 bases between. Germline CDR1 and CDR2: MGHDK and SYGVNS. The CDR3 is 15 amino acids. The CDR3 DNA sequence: TGTGCCAGCAGTGATCCCGCTAGGGGCTCCTACGAGCAGTACTTC. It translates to CASSDPARGSYEQYF.

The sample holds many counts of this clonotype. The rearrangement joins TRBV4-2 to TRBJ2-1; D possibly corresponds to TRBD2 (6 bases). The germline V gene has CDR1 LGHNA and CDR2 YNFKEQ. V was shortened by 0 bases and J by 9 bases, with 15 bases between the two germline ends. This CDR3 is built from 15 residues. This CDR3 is CASSQDVGGYAEQFF. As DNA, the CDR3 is TGTGCCAGCAGCCAAGATGTGGGGGGATATGCTGAGCAGTTCTTC.

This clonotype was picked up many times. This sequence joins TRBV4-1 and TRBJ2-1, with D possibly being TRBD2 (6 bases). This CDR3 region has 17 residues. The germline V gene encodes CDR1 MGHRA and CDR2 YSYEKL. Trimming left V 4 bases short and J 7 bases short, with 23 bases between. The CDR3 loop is CASSPLGSGSAGNEQFF. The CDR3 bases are TGCGCCAGCAGCCCCCTGGGTAGCGGTAGTGCGGGAAATGAGCAGTTCTTC.

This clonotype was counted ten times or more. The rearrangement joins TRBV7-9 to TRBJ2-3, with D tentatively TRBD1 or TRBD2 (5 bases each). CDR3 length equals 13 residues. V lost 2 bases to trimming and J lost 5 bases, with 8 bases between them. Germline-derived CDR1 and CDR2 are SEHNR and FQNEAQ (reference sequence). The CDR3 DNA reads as TGTGCCAGCAGCTTAAGTGGGGGAGATACGCAGTATTTT. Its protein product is CASSLSGGDTQYF. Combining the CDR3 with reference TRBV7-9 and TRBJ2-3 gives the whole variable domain DTGVSQNPRHKITKRGQNVTFRCDPISEHNRLYWYRQTLGQGPEFLTYFQNEAQLEKSRLLSDRFSAERPKGSFSTLEIQRTEQGDSAMYLCASSLSGGDTQYFGPGTRLTVL.

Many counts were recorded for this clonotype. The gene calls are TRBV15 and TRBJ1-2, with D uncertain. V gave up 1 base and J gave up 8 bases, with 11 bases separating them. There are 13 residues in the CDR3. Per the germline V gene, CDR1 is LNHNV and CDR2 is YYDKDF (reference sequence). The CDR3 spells CATSRVRSNGYTF. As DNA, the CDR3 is TGTGCCACCAGCAGAGTTCGGAGCAACGGCTACACCTTC.

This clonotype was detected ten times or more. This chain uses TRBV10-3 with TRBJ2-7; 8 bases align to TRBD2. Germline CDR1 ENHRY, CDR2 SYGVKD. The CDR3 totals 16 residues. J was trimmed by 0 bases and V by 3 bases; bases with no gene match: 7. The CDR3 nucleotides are TGTGCCATCAGTGATCCCGGACTAGCTCCCTCCTACGAGCAGTACTTC. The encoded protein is CAISDPGLAPSYEQYF.

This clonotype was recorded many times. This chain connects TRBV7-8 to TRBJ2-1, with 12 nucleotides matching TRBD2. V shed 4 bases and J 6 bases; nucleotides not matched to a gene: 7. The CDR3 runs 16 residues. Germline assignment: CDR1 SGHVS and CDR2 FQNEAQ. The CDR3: CASSSPGLAGPNEQFF. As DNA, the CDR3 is TGTGCCAGCAGCTCCCCCGGACTAGCGGGACCCAATGAGCAGTTCTTC.

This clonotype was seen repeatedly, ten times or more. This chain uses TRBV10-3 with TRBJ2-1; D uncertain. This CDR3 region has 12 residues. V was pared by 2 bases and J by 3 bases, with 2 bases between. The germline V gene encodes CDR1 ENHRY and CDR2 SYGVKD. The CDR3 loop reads CAISESYNEQFF. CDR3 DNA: TGTGCCATCAGTGAGAGCTACAATGAGCAGTTCTTC.

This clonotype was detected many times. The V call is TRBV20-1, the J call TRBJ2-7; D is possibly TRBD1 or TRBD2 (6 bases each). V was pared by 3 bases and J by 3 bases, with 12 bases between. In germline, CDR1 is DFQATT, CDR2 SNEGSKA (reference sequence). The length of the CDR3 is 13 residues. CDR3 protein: CSASLGGIYEQYF. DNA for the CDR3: TGCAGTGCTAGCTTAGGGGGGATCTACGAGCAGTACTTC.

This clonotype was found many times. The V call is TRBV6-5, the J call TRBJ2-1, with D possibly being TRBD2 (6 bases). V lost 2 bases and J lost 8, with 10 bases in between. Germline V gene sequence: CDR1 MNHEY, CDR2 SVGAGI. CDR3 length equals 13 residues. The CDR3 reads CASSYDSGDEQFF. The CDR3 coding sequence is TGTGCCAGCAGTTACGATAGCGGCGATGAGCAGTTCTTC.

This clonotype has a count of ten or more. The CDR3 is CASSLIRTGELFF. The CDR3 nucleotides are TGCGCCAGCAGCTTAATCCGTACCGGGGAGCTGTTTTTT. The chain joins TRBV5-1 to TRBJ2-2; D remains ambiguous. V gave up 2 bases and J gave up 5 bases, with 7 bases separating them. Germline CDR1 is SGHRS and CDR2 is YFSETQ. The CDR3 extends over 13 amino acids.

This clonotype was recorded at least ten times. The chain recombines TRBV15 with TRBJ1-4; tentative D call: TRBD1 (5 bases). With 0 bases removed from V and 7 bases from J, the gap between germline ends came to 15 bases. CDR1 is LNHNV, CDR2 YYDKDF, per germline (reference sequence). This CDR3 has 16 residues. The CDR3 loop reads CATSRDHGGAGEKLFF. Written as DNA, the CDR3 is TGTGCCACCAGCAGAGATCATGGAGGGGCCGGTGAAAAACTGTTTTTT.

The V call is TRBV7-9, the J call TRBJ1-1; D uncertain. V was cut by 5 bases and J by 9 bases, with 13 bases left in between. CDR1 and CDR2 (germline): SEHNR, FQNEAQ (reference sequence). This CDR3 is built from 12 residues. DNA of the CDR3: TGTGCCAGCAGCCCCCTAGACGGACAAGCTTTCTTT. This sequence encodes CASSPLDGQAFF.

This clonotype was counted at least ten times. The CDR3 DNA follows: TGTGCCAGCAGCTTTCGGACTAGTGAGTTCGAGCAGTACTTC. Translation: CASSFRTSEFEQYF. The chain has TRBV7-9 and TRBJ2-7, with 7 bases identical to TRBD2. The CDR3 is 14 residues long. V trimming: 3 bases; J trimming: 6 bases; junction bases outside the gene matches: 8. The V gene's germline CDR1 is SEHNR and CDR2 FQNEAQ (reference sequence).

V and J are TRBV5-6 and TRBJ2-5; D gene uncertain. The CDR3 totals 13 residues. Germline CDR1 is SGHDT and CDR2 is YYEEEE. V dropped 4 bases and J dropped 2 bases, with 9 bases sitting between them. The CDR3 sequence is CASSRMDQETQYF. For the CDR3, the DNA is TGTGCCAGCAGCCGGATGGATCAAGAGACCCAGTACTTC.

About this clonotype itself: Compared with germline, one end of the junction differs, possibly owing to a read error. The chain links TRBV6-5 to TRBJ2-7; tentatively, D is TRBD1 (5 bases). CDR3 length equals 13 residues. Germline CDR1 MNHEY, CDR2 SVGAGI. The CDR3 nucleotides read TGCGCCAGCAGTGGGGCAGGTATGGGCGAGCAGTACTTC. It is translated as CASSGAGMGEQYF.

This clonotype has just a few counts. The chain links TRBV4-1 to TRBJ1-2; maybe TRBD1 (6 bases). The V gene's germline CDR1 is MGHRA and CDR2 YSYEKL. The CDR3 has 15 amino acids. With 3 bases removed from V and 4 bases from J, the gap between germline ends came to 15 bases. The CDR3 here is CASSHELQGFYGYTF. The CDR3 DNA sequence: TGCGCCAGCAGCCATGAACTACAGGGCTTCTATGGCTACACCTTC.

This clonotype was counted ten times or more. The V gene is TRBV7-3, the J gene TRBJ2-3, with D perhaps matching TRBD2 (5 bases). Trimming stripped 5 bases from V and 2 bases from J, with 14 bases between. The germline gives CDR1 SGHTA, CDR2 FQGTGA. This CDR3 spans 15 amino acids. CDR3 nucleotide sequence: TGTGCCAGCAGCCCGCGAGGGATGAACACAGATACGCAGTATTTT. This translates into CASSPRGMNTDTQYF. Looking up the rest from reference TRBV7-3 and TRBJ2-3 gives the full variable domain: GAGVSQTPSNKVTEKGKYVELRCDPISGHTALYWYRQSLGQGPEFLIYFQGTGAADDSGLPNDRFFAVRPEGSVSTLKIQRTERGDSAVYLCASSPRGMNTDTQYFGPGTRLTVL.

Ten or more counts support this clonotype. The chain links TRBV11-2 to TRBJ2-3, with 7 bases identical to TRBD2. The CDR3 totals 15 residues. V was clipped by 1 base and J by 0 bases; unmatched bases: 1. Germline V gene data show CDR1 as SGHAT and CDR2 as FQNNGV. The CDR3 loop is CASSLGAGSTDTQYF. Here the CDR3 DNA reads TGTGCCAGCAGCTTAGGAGCGGGGAGCACAGATACGCAGTATTTT.

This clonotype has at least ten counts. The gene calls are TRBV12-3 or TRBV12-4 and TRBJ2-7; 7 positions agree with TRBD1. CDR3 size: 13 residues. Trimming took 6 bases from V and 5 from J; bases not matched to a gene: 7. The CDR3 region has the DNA TGTGCCAGCAGATCGACAGGGACGAACGAGCAGTACTTC. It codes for CASRSTGTNEQYF.

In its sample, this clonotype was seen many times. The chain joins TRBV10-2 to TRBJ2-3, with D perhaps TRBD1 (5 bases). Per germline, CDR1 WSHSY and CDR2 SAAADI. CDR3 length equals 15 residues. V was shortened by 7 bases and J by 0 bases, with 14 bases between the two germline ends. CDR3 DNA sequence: TGCGCCAGCAAGGGCAGGGTTCTGAGCACAGATACGCAGTATTTT. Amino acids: CASKGRVLSTDTQYF.

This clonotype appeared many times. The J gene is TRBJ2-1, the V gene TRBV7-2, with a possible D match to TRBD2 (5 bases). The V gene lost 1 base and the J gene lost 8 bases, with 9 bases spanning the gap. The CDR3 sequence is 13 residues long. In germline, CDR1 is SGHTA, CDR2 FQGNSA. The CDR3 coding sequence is TGTGCCAGCAGCTTAGTAGGGCGGGATGAGCAGTTCTTC. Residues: CASSLVGRDEQFF.

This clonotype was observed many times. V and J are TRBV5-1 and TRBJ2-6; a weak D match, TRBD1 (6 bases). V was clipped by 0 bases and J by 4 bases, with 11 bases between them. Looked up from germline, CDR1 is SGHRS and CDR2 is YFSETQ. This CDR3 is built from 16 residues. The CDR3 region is CASSLEPGTGANVLTF. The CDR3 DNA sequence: TGCGCCAGCAGCTTGGAACCCGGGACAGGGGCCAACGTCCTGACTTTC.

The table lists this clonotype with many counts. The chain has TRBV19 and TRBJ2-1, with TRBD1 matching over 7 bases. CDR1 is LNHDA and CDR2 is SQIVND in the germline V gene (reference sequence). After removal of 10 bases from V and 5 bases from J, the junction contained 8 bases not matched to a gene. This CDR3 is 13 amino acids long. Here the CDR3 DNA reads TGTGCCACCTCGACAGGGAAGGACAATGAGCAGTTCTTC. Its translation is CATSTGKDNEQFF.

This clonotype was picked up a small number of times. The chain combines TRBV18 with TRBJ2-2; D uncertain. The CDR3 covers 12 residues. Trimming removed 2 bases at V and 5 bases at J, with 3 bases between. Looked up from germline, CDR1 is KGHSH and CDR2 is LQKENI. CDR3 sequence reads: CASSPGTGELFF. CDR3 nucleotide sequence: TGTGCCAGCTCACCAGGGACCGGGGAGCTGTTTTTT. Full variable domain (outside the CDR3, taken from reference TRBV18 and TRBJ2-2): NAGVMQNPRHLVRRRGQEARLRCSPMKGHSHVYWYRQLPEEGLKFMVYLQKENIIDESGMPKERFSAEFPKEGPSILRIQQVVRGDSAAYFCASSPGTGELFFGEGSRLTVL.

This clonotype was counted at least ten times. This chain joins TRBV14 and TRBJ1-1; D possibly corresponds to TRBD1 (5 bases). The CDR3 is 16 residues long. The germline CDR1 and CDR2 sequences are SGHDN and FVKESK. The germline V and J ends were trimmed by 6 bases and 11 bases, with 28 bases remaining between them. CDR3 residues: CASSKRDPRSVRGAFF. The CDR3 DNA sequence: TGTGCCAGCAGTAAGCGGGACCCACGGTCGGTGAGAGGTGCTTTCTTT.